The clone carrying this TCR beta chain was observed once. TCRdb analysed the 5' RACE reads with MiXCR anew, one entry per CDR3 protein. The table records around 74,000 distinct CDR3 sequences, approximately 12% of them present only once. CDR1 ENHRY and CDR2 SYGVKD come from the germline V gene. With 5 bases removed from V and 0 bases from J, the gap between germline ends came to 10 bases. The CDR3 is made up of 15 amino acids. Time point of the sample: sample taken at primary tumor resection. Unsorted whole RNA of tumor, nontumor lung or frozen PBMC was sequenced. The sample belongs to a study of spatial heterogeneity in lung cancer.

Specimen: PBMCs, collected at surgery. The V and J genes are TRBV10-3 and TRBJ2-2; no definite D call. This clonotype was sampled from a male donor with early-stage non-small cell lung cancer. Here the CDR3 reads CAISPERANTGELFF. The CDR3 bases are TGTGCCATCAGTCCAGAGCGCGCGAACACCGGGGAGCTGTTTTTT.